The 12 T cell receptor beta chains below were found in one sample sequenced in a study of neurological immune-mediated disorders. TCRdb passed the 5' RACE reads through MiXCR, listing each CDR3 protein once. The sample holds approximately 38,000 distinct CDR3 sequences, roughly 2.5% seen once. Input material: PBMCs. The receptors were gathered from a man aged 45-60 years with multiple sclerosis.

There are many counts of this clonotype. The chain has TRBV6-6 and TRBJ1-2; 8 bases are shared with TRBD1. Germline CDR1 reads MNHNY; CDR2 reads SVGAGI (reference sequence). CDR3 length equals 17 residues. The V segment lost 0 bases and the J segment 4 bases; nucleotides outside the gene matches: 10. This CDR3 reads CASSYSGSTGGTYGYTF. The CDR3 DNA reads as TGTGCCAGCAGTTACTCGGGGAGTACAGGGGGAACCTATGGCTACACCTTC.

This clonotype appeared many times. This rearrangement joins TRBV20-1 to TRBJ1-6; TRBD1 aligns across 7 bases. This CDR3 spans 13 amino acids. Trimming removed 0 bases from V and 8 bases from J; junction bases left unmatched: 1. The germline V gene has CDR1 DFQATT and CDR2 SNEGSKA (reference sequence). The CDR3 sequence: CSARETGDSPLHF. CDR3 sequence (DNA): TGCAGTGCTAGAGAAACAGGGGATTCACCCCTCCACTTT.

In its sample, this clonotype was seen many times. The chain carries TRBV20-1 and TRBJ1-3; D possibly corresponds to TRBD1 (5 bases). Germline CDR1 DFQATT, CDR2 SNEGSKA (reference sequence). The CDR3 spans 15 residues. V lost 4 bases, J lost 3 bases, and 16 bases lay in between. In DNA form, the CDR3 reads TGCAGTGCTAAACGGGGGGAATATAATGGAAACACCATATATTTT. Translated: CSAKRGEYNGNTIYF.

This clonotype was detected many times. This sequence joins TRBV20-1 and TRBJ1-3, with D unclear. Deletions cut 1 base from V and 3 bases from J, with 13 bases between. The germline CDR1 and CDR2 sequences are DFQATT and SNEGSKA (reference sequence). This CDR3 has 15 amino acids. The CDR3 is CSARGPLGGGNTIYF. In nucleotides, the CDR3 is TGCAGTGCTAGAGGTCCCCTCGGAGGTGGAAACACCATATATTTT.

This clonotype was picked up many times. The chain links TRBV27 to TRBJ2-7, with 9 bases that match TRBD2. Trimming took 5 bases from V and 5 from J; bases not matched to a gene: 16. The length of the CDR3 is 17 residues. CDR1 MNHEY and CDR2 SMNVEV come from the germline V gene (reference sequence). The DNA for the CDR3 is TGTGCCAGCAGTCCGTCGGGTGCTTGGCGGGGGGGCCACGAGCAGTACTTC. This encodes CASSPSGAWRGGHEQYF.

On this clonotype: A much larger clone sits a single nucleotide away, making a read error possible. J is TRBJ2-7 and V is TRBV29-1, with 7 bases that match TRBD2. Germline CDR1 reads SQVTM; CDR2 reads ANQGSEA. CDR3 size: 11 residues. Trimming at V came to 5 bases and at J to 7 bases, leaving 5 bases not matched to a gene. The CDR3 protein is CSVWEGKEQYF. The CDR3 DNA sequence: TGCAGCGTTTGGGAGGGGAAAGAGCAGTACTTC.

This clonotype was observed at least ten times. The chain has TRBV7-2 and TRBJ1-3; D call uncertain. Germline loops: CDR1 SGHTA, CDR2 FQGNSA. The CDR3 spans 13 residues. V lost 1 base to trimming and J lost 4 bases, with 5 bases between them. CDR3 coding DNA: TGTGCCAGCAGCTTAGTTGCAGGAAACACCATATATTTT. Amino acids: CASSLVAGNTIYF.

This clonotype was counted at least ten times. The CDR3 coding sequence is TGTGCCATCAGTGAGTCGAAGGGTCGGCCAGGGGGAATCTCCGAGCAGTACTTC. Translated: CAISESKGRPGGISEQYF. The chain recombines TRBV10-3 with TRBJ2-7; 7 bases fit TRBD1. This CDR3 is 18 amino acids long. Germline CDR1 is ENHRY and CDR2 is SYGVKD. Losses at the gene ends were 0 bases for V and 6 bases for J; bases not matched to a gene: 17.

This clonotype was picked up many times. A junction boundary mismatches the germline segment, possibly from a read error. The J gene is TRBJ2-7, the V gene TRBV7-6; D unclear. The CDR3 is 13 amino acids. The germline V gene encodes CDR1 SGHVS and CDR2 FNYEAQ. The CDR3 loop is CASSLGLFYEQYF. Here the CDR3 DNA reads TGTGCCAGCAGTTTAGGCCTGTTCTACGAGCAGTACTTC. Drawing the rest from reference TRBV7-6 and TRBJ2-7, the complete variable domain is GAGVSQSPRYKVTKRGQDVALRCDPISGHVSLYWYRQALGQGPEFLTYFNYEAQQDKSGLPNDRFSAERPEGSISTLTIQRTEQRDSAMYRCASSLGLFYEQYFGPGTRLTVT.

This clonotype was counted at least ten times. The gene calls are TRBV7-2 and TRBJ1-1; D remains ambiguous. The V gene's germline CDR1 is SGHTA and CDR2 FQGNSA. This CDR3 contains 13 residues. Between the trimmed V and J ends, which lost 2 bases and 7 bases, there was a span of 11 bases. CDR3 loop: CASSLSAGYEAFF. The CDR3 DNA is TGTGCCAGCAGCTTATCTGCGGGTTATGAAGCTTTCTTT.

At least ten counts were recorded for this clonotype. The gene calls are TRBV27 and TRBJ2-5; D is possibly TRBD1 (6 bases). CDR3 length equals 14 residues. Germline V gives CDR1 MNHEY, CDR2 SMNVEV (reference sequence). Trimming shortened V by 5 bases and J by 2 bases, and 12 bases separated the two germline ends. The CDR3 region is CASSLLDRQETQYF. As DNA, the CDR3 is TGTGCCAGCAGTCTTCTTGACAGGCAAGAGACCCAGTACTTC.

This clonotype has ten or more counts. The J gene is TRBJ2-3, the V gene TRBV6-5, with 9 bases that match TRBD2. J was trimmed by 5 bases and V by 2 bases; bases with no gene match: 5. Germline V CDR1 and CDR2: MNHEY, SVGAGI. CDR3 size: 15 residues. CDR3 sequence (DNA): TGTGCCAGCAGTTACGAAGCGGGGGGCAGAGATACGCAGTATTTT. Its protein product is CASSYEAGGRDTQYF.